The 9 T cell receptor beta chains reported below all come from one sample, sequenced in a study of shared clonotypes between healthy human individuals. TCRdb keeps only in-frame clones here, not all; method: immunoSEQ multiplex PCR. In the table there are about 2 million clones, 95% of which are singletons. Sequencing was carried out using naive CD4+ T cells sorted from blood. As for subset: CD45RA+ positively selected. These receptor sequences come from a young man in good health.

The V and J genes are TRBV19 and TRBJ1-5; TRBD1 is a possible D gene (6 bases). The V gene's germline CDR1 is LNHDA and CDR2 SQIVND (reference sequence). The V gene lost 9 bases and the J gene lost 5 bases, with 14 bases spanning the gap. The CDR3 consists of 13 residues. The CDR3, as DNA: TGTGCCAGCACAGGGAGAGGCGATCAGCCCCAGCATTTT. Its translation: CASTGRGDQPQHF.

The V and J genes are TRBV19 and TRBJ2-7; unclear D gene. Trimming shortened V by 4 bases and J by 0 bases, and 7 bases separated the two germline ends. CDR1 and CDR2 from the germline V gene are LNHDA and SQIVND (reference sequence). The CDR3 consists of 13 residues. CDR3 region: CASSTFPSYEQYF. CDR3 nucleotide sequence: TGTGCCAGTAGTACGTTCCCCTCCTACGAGCAGTACTTC.

The table lists this clone with a few counts. The V and J genes are TRBV5-1 and TRBJ1-4; D perhaps matches TRBD1 (6 bases). The ends were cut back, 4 bases at V and 3 bases at J, with 13 bases in the middle. Germline V lookup: CDR1 SGHRS, CDR2 YFSETQ. The CDR3 is 15 amino acids. For the CDR3, the DNA is TGCGCCAGCAGCGTCTCAGGGGACCCTAATGAAAAACTGTTTTTT. Translation gives CASSVSGDPNEKLFF.

This clone was counted once. The chain uses TRBV2 and TRBJ2-7, with TRBD2 as a possible D gene (6 bases). Trimming stripped 4 bases from V and 4 bases from J, with 17 bases between. This CDR3 spans 15 amino acids. Per germline, CDR1 SNHLY and CDR2 FYNNEI. The CDR3 bases are TGTGCCAGCAGTGGTCCGGGACTCCCAACATACGAGCAGTACTTC. The encoded protein is CASSGPGLPTYEQYF.

As to this clone: A read error may explain this, as a much larger clone is one base away. No conserved phenylalanine or tryptophan is present at the end of the CDR3, so a read error is the likely explanation. The V and J genes are TRBV29-1 and TRBJ2-7, with a weak D call TRBD1 (6 bases). The V and J ends lost 1 base and 2 bases respectively, with 6 bases between them. Germline V CDR1 and CDR2: SQVTM, ANQGSEA. The CDR3 spans 12 residues. CDR3 sequence: CSVEGQAYEQYS. The DNA of the CDR3 is TGCAGCGTTGAAGGACAGGCCTACGAGCAGTACTCC.

This clone was detected only a few times. J is TRBJ1-6 and V is TRBV5-6; D gene uncertain. Trimming removed 3 bases from V and 0 bases from J, with 16 bases in between. The CDR3 consists of 18 residues. Germline CDR1 reads SGHDT; CDR2 reads YYEEEE. CDR3 loop: CASSSTLHGHSYNSPLHF. The CDR3 DNA follows: TGTGCCAGCAGCTCCACTCTACACGGTCACTCCTATAATTCACCCCTCCACTTT.

V and J are TRBV5-6 and TRBJ1-1, with TRBD1 as a possible D gene (6 bases). CDR3 length: 13 amino acids. Looked up from germline, CDR1 is SGHDT and CDR2 is YYEEEE. Trimming stripped 4 bases from V and 6 bases from J, with 13 bases between. CDR3 loop: CASSGGRRPEAFF. CDR3 DNA sequence: TGTGCCAGCAGCGGGGGGCGACGGCCTGAAGCTTTCTTT. The complete variable domain, with remaining parts taken from reference TRBV5-6 and TRBJ1-1, reads DAGVTQSPTHLIKTRGQQVTLRCSPKSGHDTVSWYQQALGQGPQFIFQYYEEEERQRGNFPDRFSGHQFPNYSSELNVNALLLGDSALYLCASSGGRRPEAFFGQGTRLTVV.

This sequence joins TRBV28 and TRBJ2-7, with no clear D. The CDR3 runs 14 residues. The V gene's germline CDR1 is MDHEN and CDR2 SYDVKM. V was clipped by 2 bases and J by 2 bases, with 10 bases between them. CDR3 coding DNA: TGTGCCAGCAGTTTAGTGGCCACGGCCTACGAGCAGTACTTC. Residues: CASSLVATAYEQYF.

The gene calls are TRBV5-4 and TRBJ2-7; TRBD2 matches at 11 bases. This CDR3 has 14 amino acids. Germline trimming cut 0 bases from V and 9 bases from J; bases unmatched to any gene: 5. Per germline, CDR1 SGHNT and CDR2 YYREEE (reference sequence). In nucleotides, the CDR3 is TGTGCCAGCAGCTTGGAAACTAGCGGGGGTGGGCAGTACTTC. Translation: CASSLETSGGGQYF.